This entry is about one T cell receptor (beta chain). The antigen is undetermined. Treatment noted: oral pan-JAK inhibitor, 5-10 mg twice daily. Extraction of RNA preceded its reverse transcription into cDNA, which served as the sequencing template. Sequenced by immunoSEQ multiplex PCR; TCRdb stores in-frame clones only, minus some. In the table there are approximately 130,000 clones, around 60% of which are singletons. The sample belongs to a study of CD8+ T cells in alopecia areata. Study details: Twice daily, treated patients received 5 to 10 mg of oral tofacitinib. Findings of the study overall: Throughout tofacitinib, many expanded lesional clones continued to persist in scalp and blood. Higher clonality and more expanded CD8+ clones appeared in lesional than normal scalp.

The CDR3 is 12 residues long. Trimming removed 6 bases from V and 6 bases from J, with 14 bases in between. In germline, CDR1 is SQVTM, CDR2 ANQGSEA. This chain links TRBV29-1 with TRBJ1-2; D might be TRBD1 (5 bases). The sequenced sample was CD4+ T cells sorted from blood, obtained at week 4, from a patient treated with tofacitinib. This TCR derives from a human donor with alopecia areata. CDR3 residues: CSVRGEEDGYTF. The DNA for the CDR3 is TGCAGCGTAAGAGGGGAGGAGGATGGCTACACCTTC.